Listed below are T cell receptor beta chains from one sample, sequenced in a study of cytomegalovirus exposure and HLA in healthy donors. The table came from immunoSEQ multiplex PCR; TCRdb's copy has only in-frame clones and leaves some out. The data show roughly 160,000 clones, with 60% to 80% seen just once and around a tenth held by the top ten. Sequencing used PBMCs. These receptors all come from a man younger than 35 in good health and CMV-seropositive. CDR3s include the opening cysteine and the closing phenylalanine or tryptophan. The D gene is left open where the match is weak.

CDR3 protein: CASSGTSGGAYPLSEQYF
D gene: TRBD2
J gene: TRBJ2-7
V gene: TRBV19

CDR3 protein: CASSQSRQSGNTIYF
D gene: .
J gene: TRBJ1-3
V gene: TRBV16

CDR3 protein: CASSPGGETQYF
D gene: .
J gene: TRBJ2-5
V gene: TRBV18

CDR3 protein: CASSEGGHTRETQYF
D gene: .
J gene: TRBJ2-5
V gene: TRBV2

CDR3 protein: CASSFGRNQGQPQHF
D gene: .
J gene: TRBJ1-5
V gene: TRBV7-2

CDR3 protein: CASSKDRSSYNEQFF
D gene: .
J gene: TRBJ2-1
V gene: TRBV6-5

CDR3 protein: CASTRDGQGYYGYTF
D gene: TRBD1
J gene: TRBJ1-2
V gene: TRBV6-5

CDR3 protein: CASSINTYEQYF
D gene: .
J gene: TRBJ2-7
V gene: TRBV19

CDR3 protein: CASSQAGGRSNQPQHF
D gene: TRBD1
J gene: TRBJ1-5
V gene: TRBV2

CDR3 protein: CAISDYILGSGYGYTF
D gene: .
J gene: TRBJ1-2
V gene: TRBV10-3

CDR3 protein: CASSPRGTANDPPYEQYF
D gene: .
J gene: TRBJ2-7
V gene: TRBV7-2

CDR3 protein: CASSLLAGDAYEQYF
D gene: TRBD2
J gene: TRBJ2-7
V gene: TRBV19

CDR3 protein: CASSVVPTISNEQFF
D gene: .
J gene: TRBJ2-1
V gene: TRBV9

CDR3 protein: CASSSGTGFPEQYF
D gene: TRBD1
J gene: TRBJ2-7
V gene: TRBV6-5

CDR3 protein: CASSYGGQGNTEAFF
D gene: TRBD1
J gene: TRBJ1-1
V gene: TRBV6-5

CDR3 protein: CAISETKNIDNEQFF
D gene: .
J gene: TRBJ2-1
V gene: TRBV10-3